Below are 6 T cell receptor beta chains sequenced from a single sample in a study of regulatory T cells in long-lasting Graves disease (dated by TCRdb to about 2021). The library was obtained by multiplex PCR. Sequenced using an Illumina HiSeq 4000. iRepertoire HTBI primers and Arm-PCR amplification of CDR3 regions were used to construct TCR beta libraries. In-frame beta chains were kept once TCRdb had trimmed the public reads at Q25 with fastp and called clones with MiXCR. Rows merge per CDR3 protein into single entries with the most common DNA and genes. In this sample the table shows some 330,000 distinct CDR3 sequences, more than 20% of which occur a single time. Around 30% of the sample rests with the top ten. Reading the label with the study, this specimen's time point is: persistent/refractory GD, antithyroid drugs over 5 years with positive TRAb. For both TCR sequencing and RNA sequencing, RNA was extracted from PBMCs using TRIzol.

Source: peripheral blood mononuclear cells (PBMCs), taken when the disease was refractory, from a patient treated with antithyroid drugs. Source of these receptors: a woman between 40 and 50 years old with Graves disease. Donor details come from another sample of the same person, matched by shared clones.

With regard to this clonotype: A single base separates this from a much larger clone, so it may be a read error. The rearrangement joins TRBV6-4 to TRBJ2-5; perhaps D is TRBD1 or TRBD2 (6 bases each). This CDR3 has 14 residues. Germline loops: CDR1 MRHNA, CDR2 SNTAGT. The V gene lost 8 bases and the J gene lost 7 bases, with 20 bases spanning the gap. The CDR3 here is CASGVGGHRGTQYF. Written as DNA, the CDR3 is TGTGCCAGCGGTGTAGGGGGGCACCGGGGGACCCAGTACTTC.

This clonotype was seen a few times. V is TRBV28 and J is TRBJ2-1, with TRBD2 matching 12 bases. Germline CDR1 MDHEN, CDR2 SYDVKM. This CDR3 spans 16 amino acids. After removal of 3 bases from V and 1 base from J, the junction contained 1 base not matched to a gene. CDR3 loop: CASSFGLAGSYNEQFF. The CDR3 DNA reads as TGTGCCAGCAGTTTTGGACTAGCGGGATCCTACAATGAGCAGTTCTTC.

This clonotype came up many times. The chain combines TRBV7-6 with TRBJ1-4; 9 bases map to TRBD1. Germline V gene lookup returns CDR1 SGHVS and CDR2 FNYEAQ. V trimming: 5 bases; J trimming: 4 bases; junction bases outside the gene matches: 5. The CDR3 sequence is 15 residues long. For the CDR3, the DNA is TGTGCCAGCAGCCCGGACAGGGGTAATAATGAAAAACTGTTTTTT. Translated: CASSPDRGNNEKLFF.

This clonotype was counted many times. The V call is TRBV20-1, the J call TRBJ1-4; 7 nucleotides align to TRBD1. The CDR3 totals 16 residues. Losses at the gene ends were 4 bases for V and 7 bases for J; bases not matched to a gene: 15. The germline V gene has CDR1 DFQATT and CDR2 SNEGSKA (reference sequence). The CDR3 loop reads CSATTIGGGSTEKLFF. The CDR3 DNA sequence: TGCAGTGCTACTACAATAGGAGGGGGCTCTACTGAAAAACTGTTTTTT.

This clonotype was recorded a few times. The J gene is TRBJ2-4, the V gene TRBV30, with D tentatively TRBD1 (7 bases). Trimming took 2 bases from V and 1 from J, leaving 15 bases between them. The CDR3 loop spans 16 amino acids. Germline V lookup: CDR1 GTSNPN, CDR2 SVGIG (reference sequence). CDR3 loop: CAWSSSGGTAKNIQYF. Written as DNA, the CDR3 is TGTGCCTGGAGTTCCTCAGGGGGGACTGCCAAAAACATTCAGTACTTC. Full variable domain (missing parts from reference TRBV30 and TRBJ2-4): SQTIHQWPATLVQPVGSPLSLECTVEGTSNPNLYWYRQAAGRGLQLLFYSVGIGQISSEVPQNLSASRPQDRQFILSSKKLLLSDSGFYLCAWSSSGGTAKNIQYFGAGTRLSVL.

The sample holds many counts of this clonotype. The rearrangement links TRBV25-1 to TRBJ2-7; 12 nucleotides align to TRBD2. The V gene's germline CDR1 is MGHDK and CDR2 SYGVNS. CDR3 length equals 15 residues. The trim removed 4 bases at V and 3 bases at J, leaving 4 bases unmatched. The CDR3 reads CASSAPGLAGYEQYF. The CDR3 region has the DNA TGTGCCAGCAGTGCGCCGGGACTAGCGGGCTACGAGCAGTACTTC.